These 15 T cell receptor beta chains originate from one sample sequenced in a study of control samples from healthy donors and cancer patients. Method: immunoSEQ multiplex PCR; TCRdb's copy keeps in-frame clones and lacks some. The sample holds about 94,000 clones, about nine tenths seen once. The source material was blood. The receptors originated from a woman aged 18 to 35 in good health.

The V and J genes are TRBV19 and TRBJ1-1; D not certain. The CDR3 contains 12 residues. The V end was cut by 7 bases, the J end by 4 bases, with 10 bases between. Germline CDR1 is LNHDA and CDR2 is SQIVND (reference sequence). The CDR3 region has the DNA TGTGCCAGTACAACCTGGGCCACTGAAGCTTTCTTT. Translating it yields CASTTWATEAFF.

The CDR3 reads CASRGGSYNSPLHF. CDR3 DNA: TGCGCCAGCAGAGGAGGGTCCTATAATTCACCCCTCCACTTT. The rearrangement joins TRBV5-1 to TRBJ1-6; D unresolved. Per germline, CDR1 SGHRS and CDR2 YFSETQ. The length of the CDR3 is 14 residues. V was cut by 5 bases and J by 1 base, with 7 bases left in between.

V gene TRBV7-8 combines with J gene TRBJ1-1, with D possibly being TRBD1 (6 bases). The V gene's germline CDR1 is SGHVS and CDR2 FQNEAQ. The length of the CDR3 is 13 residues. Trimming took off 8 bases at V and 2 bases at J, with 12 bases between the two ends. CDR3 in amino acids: CASQGNINTEAFF. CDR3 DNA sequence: TGTGCCAGCCAGGGGAACATAAACACTGAAGCTTTCTTT.

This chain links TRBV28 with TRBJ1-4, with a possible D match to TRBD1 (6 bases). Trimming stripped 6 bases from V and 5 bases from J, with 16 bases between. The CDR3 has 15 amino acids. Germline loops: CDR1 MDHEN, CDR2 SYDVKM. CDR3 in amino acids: CASRSPGGGNEKLFF. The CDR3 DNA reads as TGTGCCAGCAGGAGCCCTGGCGGGGGCAATGAAAAACTGTTTTTT.

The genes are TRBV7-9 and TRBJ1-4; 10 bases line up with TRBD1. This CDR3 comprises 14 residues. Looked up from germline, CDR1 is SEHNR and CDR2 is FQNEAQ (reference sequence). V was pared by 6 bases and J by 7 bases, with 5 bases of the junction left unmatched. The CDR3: CASSWTGGIEKLFF. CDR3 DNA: TGTGCCAGCAGTTGGACAGGGGGAATTGAAAAACTGTTTTTT.

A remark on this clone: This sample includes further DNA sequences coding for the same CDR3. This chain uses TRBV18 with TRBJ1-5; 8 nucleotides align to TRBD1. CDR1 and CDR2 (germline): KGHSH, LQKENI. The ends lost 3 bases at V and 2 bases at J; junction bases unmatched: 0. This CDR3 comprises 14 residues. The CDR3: CASSPGQGNQPQHF. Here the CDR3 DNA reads TGTGCCAGCTCACCGGGACAGGGCAATCAGCCCCAGCATTTT.

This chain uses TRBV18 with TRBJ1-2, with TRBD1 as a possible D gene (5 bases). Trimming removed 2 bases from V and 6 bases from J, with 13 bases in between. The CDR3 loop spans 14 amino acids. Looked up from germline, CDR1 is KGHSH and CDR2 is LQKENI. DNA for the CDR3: TGTGCCAGCTCACCATCCCCCAGGGATAATGGCTACACCTTC. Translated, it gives CASSPSPRDNGYTF.

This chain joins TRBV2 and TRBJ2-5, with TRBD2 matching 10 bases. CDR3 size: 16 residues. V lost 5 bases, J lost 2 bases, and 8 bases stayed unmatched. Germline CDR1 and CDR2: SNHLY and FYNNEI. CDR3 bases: TGTGCCAGCAGTCTAGCGGGGGCCTCGAATCAAGAGACCCAGTACTTC. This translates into CASSLAGASNQETQYF. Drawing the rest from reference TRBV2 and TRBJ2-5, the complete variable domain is EPEVTQTPSHQVTQMGQEVILRCVPISNHLYFYWYRQILGQKVEFLVSFYNNEISEKSEIFDDQFSVERPDGSNFTLKIRSTKLEDSAMYFCASSLAGASNQETQYFGPGTRLLVL.

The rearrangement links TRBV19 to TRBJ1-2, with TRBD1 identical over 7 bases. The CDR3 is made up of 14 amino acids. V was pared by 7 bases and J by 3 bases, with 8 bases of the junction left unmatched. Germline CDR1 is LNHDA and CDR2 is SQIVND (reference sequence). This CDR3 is CASNPVGTDYGYTF. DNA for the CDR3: TGTGCCAGTAACCCCGTCGGGACAGACTATGGCTACACCTTC.

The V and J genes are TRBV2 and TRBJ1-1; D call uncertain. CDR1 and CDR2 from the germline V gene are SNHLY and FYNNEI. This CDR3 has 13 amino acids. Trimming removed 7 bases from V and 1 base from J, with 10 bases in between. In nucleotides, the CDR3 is TGTGCCAGCACCTACACCCAGAACACTGAAGCTTTCTTT. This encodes CASTYTQNTEAFF.

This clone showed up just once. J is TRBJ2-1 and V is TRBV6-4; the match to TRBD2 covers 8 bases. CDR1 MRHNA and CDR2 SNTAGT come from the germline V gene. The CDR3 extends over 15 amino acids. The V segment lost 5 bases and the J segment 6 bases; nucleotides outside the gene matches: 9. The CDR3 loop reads CASSPSGGAANEQFF. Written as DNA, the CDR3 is TGTGCCAGCAGTCCATCCGGGGGGGCCGCCAATGAGCAGTTCTTC.

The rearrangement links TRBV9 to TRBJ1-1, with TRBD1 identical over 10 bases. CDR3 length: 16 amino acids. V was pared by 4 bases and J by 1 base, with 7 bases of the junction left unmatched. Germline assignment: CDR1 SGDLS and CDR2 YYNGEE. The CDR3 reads CASSTTGGRENTEAFF. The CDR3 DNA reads TGTGCCAGCAGCACGACAGGGGGCCGAGAGAACACTGAAGCTTTCTTT.

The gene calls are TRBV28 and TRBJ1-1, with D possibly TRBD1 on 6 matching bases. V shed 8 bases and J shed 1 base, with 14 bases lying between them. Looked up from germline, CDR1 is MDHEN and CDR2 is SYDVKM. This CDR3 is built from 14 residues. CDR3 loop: CASRQDSGNTEAFF. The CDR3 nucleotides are TGTGCCAGCCGACAGGACTCCGGGAACACTGAAGCTTTCTTT.

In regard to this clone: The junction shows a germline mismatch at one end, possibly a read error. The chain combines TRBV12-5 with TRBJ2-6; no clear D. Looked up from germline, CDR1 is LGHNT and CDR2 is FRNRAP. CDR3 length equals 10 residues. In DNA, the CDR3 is TGTGCTAGTGGGGGCAACGTCCTGACTTTC. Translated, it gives CASGGNVLTF.

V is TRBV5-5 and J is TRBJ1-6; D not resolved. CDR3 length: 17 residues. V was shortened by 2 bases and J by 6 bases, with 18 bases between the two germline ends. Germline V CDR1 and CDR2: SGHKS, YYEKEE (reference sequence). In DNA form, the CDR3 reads TGTGCCAGCAGCTTAGTCTCTCCAGCGTACCTTAATTCACCCCTCCACTTT. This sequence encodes CASSLVSPAYLNSPLHF. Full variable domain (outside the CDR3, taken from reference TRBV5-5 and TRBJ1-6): DAGVTQSPTHLIKTRGQQVTLRCSPISGHKSVSWYQQVLGQGPQFIFQYYEKEERGRGNFPDRFSARQFPNYSSELNVNALLLGDSALYLCASSLVSPAYLNSPLHFGNGTRLTVT.